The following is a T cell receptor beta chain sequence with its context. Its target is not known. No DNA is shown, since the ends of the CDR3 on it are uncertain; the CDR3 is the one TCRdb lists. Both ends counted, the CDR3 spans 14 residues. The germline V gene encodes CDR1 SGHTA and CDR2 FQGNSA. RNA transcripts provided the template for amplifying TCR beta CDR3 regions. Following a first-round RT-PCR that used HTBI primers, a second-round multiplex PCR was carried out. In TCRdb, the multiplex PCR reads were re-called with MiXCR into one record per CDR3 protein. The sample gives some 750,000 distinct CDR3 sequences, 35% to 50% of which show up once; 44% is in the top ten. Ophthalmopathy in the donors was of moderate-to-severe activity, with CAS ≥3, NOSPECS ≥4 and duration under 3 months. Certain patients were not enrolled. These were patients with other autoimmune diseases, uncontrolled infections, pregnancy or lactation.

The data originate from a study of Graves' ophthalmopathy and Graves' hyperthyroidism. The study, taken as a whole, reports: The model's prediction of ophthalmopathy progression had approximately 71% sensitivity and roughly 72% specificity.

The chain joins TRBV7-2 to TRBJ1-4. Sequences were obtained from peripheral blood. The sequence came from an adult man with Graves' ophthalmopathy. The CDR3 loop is CASSTRAVGKNCFF.